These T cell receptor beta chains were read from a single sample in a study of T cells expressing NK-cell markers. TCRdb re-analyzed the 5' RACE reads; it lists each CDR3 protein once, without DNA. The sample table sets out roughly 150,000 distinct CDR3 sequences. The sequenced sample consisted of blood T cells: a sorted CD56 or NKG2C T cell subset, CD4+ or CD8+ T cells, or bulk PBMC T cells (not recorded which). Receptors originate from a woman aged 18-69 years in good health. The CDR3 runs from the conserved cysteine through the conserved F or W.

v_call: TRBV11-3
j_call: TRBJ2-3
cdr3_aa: CASSFSGNPTDTQYF

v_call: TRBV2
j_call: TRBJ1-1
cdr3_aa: CASSEVELTEAFF

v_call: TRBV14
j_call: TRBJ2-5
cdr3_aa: CASSQSDFWRLETQYF

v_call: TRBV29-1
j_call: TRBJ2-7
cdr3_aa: CSVRWGEGEQYF

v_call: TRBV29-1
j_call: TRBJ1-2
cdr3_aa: CSVEDGDRSGGYTF

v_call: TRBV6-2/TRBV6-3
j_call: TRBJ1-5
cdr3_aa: CATKTGKDQPQHF

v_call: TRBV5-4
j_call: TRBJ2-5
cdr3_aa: CASSRGAEETQYF

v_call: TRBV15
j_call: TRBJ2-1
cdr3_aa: CATSRDRGEGDNEQFF

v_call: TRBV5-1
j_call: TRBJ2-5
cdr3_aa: CASSSSGRGGETQYF

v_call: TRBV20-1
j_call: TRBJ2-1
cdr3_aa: CSAPVREVAYNEQFF

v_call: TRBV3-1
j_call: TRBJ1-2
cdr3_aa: CASSQDSFTRRKNYGYTF

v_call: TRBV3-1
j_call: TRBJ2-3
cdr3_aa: CASSPPGVGTDTQYF

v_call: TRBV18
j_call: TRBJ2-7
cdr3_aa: CASSPGGLAGTHYEQYF

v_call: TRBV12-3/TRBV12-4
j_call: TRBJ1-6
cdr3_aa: CASSIFGVESPLHF

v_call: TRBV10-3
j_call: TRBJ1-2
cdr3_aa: CAISEITAYGYTF

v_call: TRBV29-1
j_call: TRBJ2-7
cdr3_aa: CSVAMPGQSLYEQYF

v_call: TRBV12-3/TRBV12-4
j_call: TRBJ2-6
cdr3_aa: CASSRQGADGANVLTF

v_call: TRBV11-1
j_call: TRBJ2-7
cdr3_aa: CASSSSRDLLRDRVVEQYF

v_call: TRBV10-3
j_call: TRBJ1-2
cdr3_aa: CAISSGTDYGYTF

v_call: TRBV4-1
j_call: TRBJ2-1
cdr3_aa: CASSPKGDYVHNEQFF

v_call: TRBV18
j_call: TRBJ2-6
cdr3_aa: CASSPQTSGANVLTF

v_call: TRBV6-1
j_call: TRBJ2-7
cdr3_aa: CASSPTTSSYEQYF

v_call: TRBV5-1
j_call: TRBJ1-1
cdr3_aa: CASKERDPRARNTEAFF

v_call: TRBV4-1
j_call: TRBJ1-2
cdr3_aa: CASSQDFARGYGYTF

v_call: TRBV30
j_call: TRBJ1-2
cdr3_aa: CAWADRASNYGYTF

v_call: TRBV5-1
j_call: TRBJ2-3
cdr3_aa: CASTLAGPSTDTQYF

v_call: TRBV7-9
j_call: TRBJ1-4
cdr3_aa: CATSFGDSTNEKLFF

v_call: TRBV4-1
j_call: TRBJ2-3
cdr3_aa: CASSQGSGGGATDTQYF

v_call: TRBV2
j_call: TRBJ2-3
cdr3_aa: CASSEFGTRVTDTQYF

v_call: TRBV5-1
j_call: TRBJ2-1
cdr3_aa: CASSLIGTSGVEQFF

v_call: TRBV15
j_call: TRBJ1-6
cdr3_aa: CATSRGGRGNNSPLHF

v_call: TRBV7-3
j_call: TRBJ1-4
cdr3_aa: CASSLRTAATNEKLFF

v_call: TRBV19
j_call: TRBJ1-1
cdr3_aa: CASVGSFNMNTEAFF

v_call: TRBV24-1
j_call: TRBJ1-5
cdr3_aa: CATSQTGAQPQHF

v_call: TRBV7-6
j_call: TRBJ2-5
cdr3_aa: CASRPTGALNQETQYF

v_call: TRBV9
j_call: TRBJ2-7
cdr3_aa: CASSVAVVQGQPYEQYF